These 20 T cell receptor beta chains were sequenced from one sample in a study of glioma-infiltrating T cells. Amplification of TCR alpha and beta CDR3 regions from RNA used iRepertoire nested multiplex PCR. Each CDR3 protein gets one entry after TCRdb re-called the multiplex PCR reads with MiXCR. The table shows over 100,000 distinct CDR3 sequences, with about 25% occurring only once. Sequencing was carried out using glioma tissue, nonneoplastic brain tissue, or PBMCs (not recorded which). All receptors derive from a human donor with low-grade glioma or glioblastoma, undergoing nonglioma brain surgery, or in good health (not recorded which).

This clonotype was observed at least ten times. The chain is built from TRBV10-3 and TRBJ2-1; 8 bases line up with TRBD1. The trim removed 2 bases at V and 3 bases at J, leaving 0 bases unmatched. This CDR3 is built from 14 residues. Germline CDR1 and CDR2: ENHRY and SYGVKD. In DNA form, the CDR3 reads TGTGCCATCAGTGAGGACAGGGGCTACAATGAGCAGTTCTTC. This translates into CAISEDRGYNEQFF.

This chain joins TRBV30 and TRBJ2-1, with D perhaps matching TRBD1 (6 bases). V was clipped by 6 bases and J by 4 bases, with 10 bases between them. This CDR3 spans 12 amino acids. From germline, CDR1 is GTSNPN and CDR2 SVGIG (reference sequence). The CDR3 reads CACSTGYNEQFF. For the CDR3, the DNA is TGTGCCTGTTCTACAGGGTACAATGAGCAGTTCTTC.

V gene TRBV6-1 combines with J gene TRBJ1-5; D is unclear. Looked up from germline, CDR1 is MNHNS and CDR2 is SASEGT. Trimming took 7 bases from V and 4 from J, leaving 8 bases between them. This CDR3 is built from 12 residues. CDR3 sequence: CASTKGNQPQHF. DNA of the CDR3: TGTGCCAGCACCAAAGGGAATCAGCCCCAGCATTTT.

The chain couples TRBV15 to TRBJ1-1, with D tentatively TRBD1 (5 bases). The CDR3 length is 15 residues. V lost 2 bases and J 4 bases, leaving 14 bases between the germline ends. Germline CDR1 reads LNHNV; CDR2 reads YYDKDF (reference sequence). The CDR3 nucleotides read TGTGCCACCAGCAGATACACGGGGGGAACCACTGAAGCTTTCTTT. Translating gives CATSRYTGGTTEAFF.

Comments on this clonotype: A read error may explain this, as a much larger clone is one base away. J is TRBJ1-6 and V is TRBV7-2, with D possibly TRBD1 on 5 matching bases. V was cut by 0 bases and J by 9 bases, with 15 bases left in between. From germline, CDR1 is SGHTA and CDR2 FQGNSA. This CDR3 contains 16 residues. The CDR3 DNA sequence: TGTGCCAGCAGCTTAGCGCGGACATGGGGCATTTCACCCCTCCACTTT. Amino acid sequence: CASSLARTWGISPLHF.

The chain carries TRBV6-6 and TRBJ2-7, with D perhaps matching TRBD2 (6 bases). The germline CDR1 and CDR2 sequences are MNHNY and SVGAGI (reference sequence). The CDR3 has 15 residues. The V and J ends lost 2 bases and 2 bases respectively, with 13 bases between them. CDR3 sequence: CASSYLRESAYEQYF. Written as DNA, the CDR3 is TGTGCCAGCAGTTACCTACGGGAGTCAGCCTACGAGCAGTACTTC.

This CDR3 is CASSFWQAEDGYTF. The CDR3 DNA follows: TGTGCCAGCAGTTTTTGGCAAGCAGAGGATGGCTACACCTTC. This chain joins TRBV12-3 or TRBV12-4 and TRBJ1-2; D is ambiguous. This CDR3 comprises 14 residues. V dropped 3 bases and J dropped 6 bases, with 14 bases sitting between them.

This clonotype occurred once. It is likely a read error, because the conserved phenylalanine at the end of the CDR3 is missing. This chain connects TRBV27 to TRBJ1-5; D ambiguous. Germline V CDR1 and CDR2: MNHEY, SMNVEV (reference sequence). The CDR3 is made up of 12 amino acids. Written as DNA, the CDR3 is TGTGCCAGCAGTTCCCCCAATCACCCCCAGCATTGT. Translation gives CASSSPNHPQHC.

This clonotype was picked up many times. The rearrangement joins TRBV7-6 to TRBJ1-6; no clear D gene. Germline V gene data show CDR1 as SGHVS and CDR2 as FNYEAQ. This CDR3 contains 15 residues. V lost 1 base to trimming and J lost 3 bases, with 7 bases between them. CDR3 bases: TGTGCCAGCAGCTTAGAGTACAGCTATAATTCACCCCTCCACTTT. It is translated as CASSLEYSYNSPLHF.

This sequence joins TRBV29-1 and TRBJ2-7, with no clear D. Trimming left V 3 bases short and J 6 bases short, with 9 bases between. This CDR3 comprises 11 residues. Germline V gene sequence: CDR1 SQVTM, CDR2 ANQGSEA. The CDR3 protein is CSVELSTEQYF. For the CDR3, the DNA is TGCAGCGTTGAGCTCTCGACCGAGCAGTACTTC.

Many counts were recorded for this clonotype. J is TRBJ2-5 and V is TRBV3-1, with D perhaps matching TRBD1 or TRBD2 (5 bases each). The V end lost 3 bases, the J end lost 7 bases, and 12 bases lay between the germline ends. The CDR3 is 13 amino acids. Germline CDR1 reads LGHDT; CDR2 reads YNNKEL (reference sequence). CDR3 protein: CASSQGARGTQYF. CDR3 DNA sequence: TGTGCCAGCAGCCAGGGAGCAAGGGGGACCCAGTACTTC.

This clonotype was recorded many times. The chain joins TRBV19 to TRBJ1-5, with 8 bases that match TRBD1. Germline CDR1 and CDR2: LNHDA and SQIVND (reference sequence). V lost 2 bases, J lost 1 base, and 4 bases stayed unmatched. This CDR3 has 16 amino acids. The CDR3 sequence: CASSIRGQGSNQPQHF. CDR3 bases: TGTGCCAGTAGTATAAGAGGACAGGGAAGCAATCAGCCCCAGCATTTT.

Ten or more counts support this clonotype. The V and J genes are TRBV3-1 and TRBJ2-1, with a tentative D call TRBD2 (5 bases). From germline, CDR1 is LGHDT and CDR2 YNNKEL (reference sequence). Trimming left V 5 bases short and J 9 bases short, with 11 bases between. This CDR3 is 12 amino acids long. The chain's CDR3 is CASSISSSEQFF. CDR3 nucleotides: TGTGCCAGCAGCATCTCTAGCAGTGAGCAGTTCTTC.

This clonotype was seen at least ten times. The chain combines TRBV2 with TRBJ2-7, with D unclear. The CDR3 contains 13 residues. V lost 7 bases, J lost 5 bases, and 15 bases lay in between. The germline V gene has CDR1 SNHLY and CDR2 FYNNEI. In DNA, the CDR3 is TGTGCCAGCATCCTAAGGGATGAGGACGAGCAGTACTTC. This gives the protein CASILRDEDEQYF.

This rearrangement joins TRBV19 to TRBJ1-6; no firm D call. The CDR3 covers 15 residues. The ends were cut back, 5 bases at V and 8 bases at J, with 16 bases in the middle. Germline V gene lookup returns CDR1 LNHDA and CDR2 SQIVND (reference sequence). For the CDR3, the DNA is TGTGCCAGTAGTCCCAAAACGCCTCGCGATTCACCCCTCCACTTT. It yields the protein CASSPKTPRDSPLHF.

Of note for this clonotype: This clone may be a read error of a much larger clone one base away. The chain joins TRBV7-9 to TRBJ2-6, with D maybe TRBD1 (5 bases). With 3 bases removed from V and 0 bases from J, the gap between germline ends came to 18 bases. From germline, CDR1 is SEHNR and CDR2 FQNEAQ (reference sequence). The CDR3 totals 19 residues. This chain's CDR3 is CASSFDLRTPSSGANVLTF. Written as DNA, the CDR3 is TGTGCCAGCAGCTTTGATTTGAGGACACCATCCTCTGGGGCCAACGTCCTGACTTTC.

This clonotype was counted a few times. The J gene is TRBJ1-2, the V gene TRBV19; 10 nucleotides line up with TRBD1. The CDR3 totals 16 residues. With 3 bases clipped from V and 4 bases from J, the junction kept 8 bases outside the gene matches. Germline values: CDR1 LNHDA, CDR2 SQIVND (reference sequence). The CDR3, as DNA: TGTGCCAGTAGTATCGGGACAGGGGAAAAACCCTATGGCTACACCTTC. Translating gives CASSIGTGEKPYGYTF.

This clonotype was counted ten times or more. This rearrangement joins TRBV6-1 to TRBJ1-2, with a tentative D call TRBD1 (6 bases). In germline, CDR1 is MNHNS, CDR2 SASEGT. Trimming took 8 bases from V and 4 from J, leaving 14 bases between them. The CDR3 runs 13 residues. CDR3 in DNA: TGTGCCAGCTCCTATGGGGGCAGCTATGGCTACACCTTC. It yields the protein CASSYGGSYGYTF.

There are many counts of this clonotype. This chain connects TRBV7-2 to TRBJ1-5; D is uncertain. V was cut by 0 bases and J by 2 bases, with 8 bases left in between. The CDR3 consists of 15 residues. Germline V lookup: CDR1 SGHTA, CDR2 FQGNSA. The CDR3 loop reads CASSLAAYGNQPQHF. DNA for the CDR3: TGTGCCAGCAGCTTAGCGGCCTACGGCAATCAGCCCCAGCATTTT.

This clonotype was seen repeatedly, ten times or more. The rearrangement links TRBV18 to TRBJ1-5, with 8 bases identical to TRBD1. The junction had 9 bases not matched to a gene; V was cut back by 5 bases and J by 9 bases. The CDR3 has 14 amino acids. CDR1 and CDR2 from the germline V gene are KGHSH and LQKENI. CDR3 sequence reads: CASSEGQGSWPQHF. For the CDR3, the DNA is TGTGCCAGCTCAGAAGGACAGGGAAGTTGGCCCCAGCATTTT.